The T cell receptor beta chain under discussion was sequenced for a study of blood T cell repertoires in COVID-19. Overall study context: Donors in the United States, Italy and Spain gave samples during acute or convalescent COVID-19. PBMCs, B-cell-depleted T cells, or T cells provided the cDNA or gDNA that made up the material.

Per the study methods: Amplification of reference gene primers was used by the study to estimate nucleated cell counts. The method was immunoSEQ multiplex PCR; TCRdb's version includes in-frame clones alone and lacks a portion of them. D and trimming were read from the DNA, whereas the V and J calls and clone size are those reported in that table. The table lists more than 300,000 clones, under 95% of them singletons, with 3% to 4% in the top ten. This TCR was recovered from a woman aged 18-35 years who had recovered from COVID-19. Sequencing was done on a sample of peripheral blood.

The CDR3 DNA sequence: TGTGCCAGTAGTATTACGGGAACCCACTCTGGGGCCAACGTCCTGACTTTC. This translates into CASSITGTHSGANVLTF. The chain recombines TRBV19 with TRBJ2-6; tentative D call: TRBD2 (5 bases). Trimming cost V 3 bases and J 0 bases, with 12 bases left between them. From germline, CDR1 is LNHDA and CDR2 SQIVND (reference sequence). The CDR3 contains 17 residues.